The 7 T cell receptor beta chains in this list originate from one sample, sequenced in a study of identical twins (dated by TCRdb to about 2016). Library preparation used 5' RACE. Instrument used: Illumina HiSeq 2000. The public sequencing data were trimmed at Q25 with fastp and processed into clonotypes with MiXCR by TCRdb, which kept only in-frame beta chains. Identical CDR3 proteins give one entry, which carries the most common genes and DNA. The sample profile shows a few hundred thousand distinct CDR3 sequences; around 9.7% of them were found once. The biggest ten clones account for about 8.1% of the sample. Sequencing input: naive T cells sorted from blood. The cell subset or site label, as the study defines it: cells isolated with a human naive T-cell isolation kit. The origin of the receptors is a woman in her fifties or sixties in good health.

This clonotype was detected a few times. This chain uses TRBV24-1 with TRBJ2-1; D is uncertain. V lost 5 bases, J lost 8 bases, and 6 bases lay in between. The CDR3 has 11 residues. The V gene's germline CDR1 is KGHDR and CDR2 SFDVKD. In DNA form, the CDR3 reads TGTGCCACCAGTGGAGCTGATGAGCAGTTCTTC. Protein sequence: CATSGADEQFF.

This clonotype was seen many times. This chain uses TRBV5-1 with TRBJ2-2; D is unresolved. Germline assignment: CDR1 SGHRS and CDR2 YFSETQ. The ends were cut back, 2 bases at V and 4 bases at J, with 6 bases in the middle. CDR3 length: 13 amino acids. The CDR3 loop is CASSLIPTGELFF. The CDR3, as DNA: TGCGCCAGCAGCTTAATCCCCACCGGGGAGCTGTTTTTT.

On this clonotype: A much bigger clone sits one base away, suggesting this may be a read error. The V gene is TRBV20-1, the J gene TRBJ2-3; tentative D call: TRBD1 (5 bases). Germline CDR1 reads DFQATT; CDR2 reads SNEGSKA (reference sequence). CDR3 length: 14 amino acids. The CDR3, as DNA: TGCAGTGCTATGGGGCTGATGGCCACAGATACGCAGTGTTTT. Amino acid sequence: CSAMGLMATDTQCF.

This clonotype came up many times. The CDR3 nucleotides are TGTGCCAGCGGGACTGGGGCCAACGTCCTGACTTTC. As protein: CASGTGANVLTF. The V and J genes are TRBV10-3 and TRBJ2-6; D perhaps matches TRBD2 (6 bases). The V and J ends lost 10 bases and 2 bases respectively, with 6 bases between them. Germline loops: CDR1 ENHRY, CDR2 SYGVKD. The CDR3 sequence is 12 residues long.

The chain recombines TRBV7-9 with TRBJ1-4, with 11 positions matching TRBD1. The CDR3 is made up of 15 amino acids. The V and J ends lost 5 bases and 5 bases, in that order; junction bases with no gene match: 4. CDR1 and CDR2 from the germline V gene are SEHNR and FQNEAQ (reference sequence). CDR3 nucleotides: TGTGCCAGCAGCATGGACAGGGGGCGCAATGAAAAACTGTTTTTT. Protein product: CASSMDRGRNEKLFF. The full variable domain, completed using reference TRBV7-9 and TRBJ1-4, is DTGVSQNPRHKITKRGQNVTFRCDPISEHNRLYWYRQTLGQGPEFLTYFQNEAQLEKSRLLSDRFSAERPKGSFSTLEIQRTEQGDSAMYLCASSMDRGRNEKLFFGSGTQLSVL.

This clonotype was observed at least ten times. The rearrangement uses TRBV27 and TRBJ2-5; 8 nucleotides align to TRBD2. V trimming: 4 bases; J trimming: 4 bases; junction bases outside the gene matches: 11. This CDR3 has 16 residues. Germline CDR1 and CDR2: MNHEY and SMNVEV (reference sequence). The DNA for the CDR3 is TGTGCCAGCAGTTCTCCCCAGCGGGAGCAAGGAGAGACCCAGTACTTC. It specifies CASSSPQREQGETQYF.

This clonotype has more than one count but fewer than ten. This rearrangement joins TRBV10-2 to TRBJ1-1; the match to TRBD1 covers 8 bases. V dropped 7 bases and J dropped 4; count of bases not matched to a gene: 8. Germline V gives CDR1 WSHSY, CDR2 SAAADI. CDR3 length equals 14 residues. CDR3 coding DNA: TGCGCCAGCACCCTGACAGGGGAGGTCACTGAAGCTTTCTTT. Translation gives CASTLTGEVTEAFF.